A single sample gave rise to the 32 T cell receptor beta chains below, sequenced in a study of shared clonotypes between healthy human individuals. Assay: immunoSEQ multiplex PCR; the TCRdb copy retains only in-frame clones and omits some. The repertoire holds about 1.5 million clones, with more than 95% as singletons. Sequenced material: naive CD4+ T cells sorted from blood. Documented subset: CD45RA+ positively selected. Receptors originate from a man aged 25-40 years in good health.

This chain connects TRBV28 to TRBJ2-1; TRBD2 might be the D (6 bases). Trimming removed 5 bases from V and 8 bases from J, with 13 bases in between. The length of the CDR3 is 13 residues. In germline, CDR1 is MDHEN, CDR2 SYDVKM. The CDR3 coding sequence is TGTGCCAGCAGTAAGAAAAGCGGGTATGAGCAGTTCTTC. Amino acids: CASSKKSGYEQFF.

This chain links TRBV27 with TRBJ1-2; no reliable D call. CDR3 length: 15 residues. CDR1 and CDR2 (germline): MNHEY, SMNVEV (reference sequence). V was trimmed by 5 bases and J by 0 bases, leaving 13 bases between them. The CDR3 reads CASSQLNRPNYGYTF. The CDR3 nucleotides are TGTGCCAGCAGTCAATTAAATCGGCCTAACTATGGCTACACCTTC.

The V call is TRBV5-8, the J call TRBJ2-7; D may be TRBD2 (5 bases). Germline lookup yields CDR1 SGHTS and CDR2 YDEGEE. Trimming shortened V by 6 bases and J by 4 bases, and 20 bases separated the two germline ends. The CDR3 has 15 amino acids. The CDR3 loop is CASIEVNPGKYEQYF. The CDR3 DNA sequence: TGTGCCAGCATAGAAGTTAACCCGGGAAAATACGAGCAGTACTTC.

The V call is TRBV11-2, the J call TRBJ2-3; TRBD2 matches 10 bases. The CDR3 extends over 18 amino acids. CDR1 SGHAT and CDR2 FQNNGV come from the germline V gene. J gave up 1 base and V 1 base, and 8 bases lay outside the gene matches. The DNA for the CDR3 is TGTGCCAGCAGCTTAGGAGCGGGAGGGGGATGGGGCACAGATACGCAGTATTTT. Protein: CASSLGAGGGWGTDTQYF.

The chain employs TRBV5-4 and TRBJ1-1, with a tentative D call TRBD1 (6 bases). The ends were cut back, 4 bases at V and 2 bases at J, with 12 bases in the middle. The germline gives CDR1 SGHNT, CDR2 YYREEE (reference sequence). The CDR3 runs to 14 residues. DNA of the CDR3: TGTGCCAGCAGCCTCGACAGGATCAACACTGAAGCTTTCTTT. It yields the protein CASSLDRINTEAFF.

Remarks on this clone: This clone may be a read error of a much larger clone one base away. The same CDR3 is also encoded by other DNA sequences in this sample. V gene TRBV28 combines with J gene TRBJ1-2; a possible D gene is TRBD1 (6 bases). Germline loops: CDR1 MDHEN, CDR2 SYDVKM. There are 13 residues in the CDR3. V dropped 3 bases and J dropped 2 bases, with 7 bases sitting between them. CDR3 in amino acids: CASSFQGNYGYTF. The DNA for the CDR3 is TGTGCCAGCAGTTTTCAGGGGAACTATGGCTACACCTTC.

The genes are TRBV30 and TRBJ2-3; TRBD2 aligns across 7 bases. The CDR3 length is 15 residues. The germline V gene has CDR1 GTSNPN and CDR2 SVGIG (reference sequence). The V gene end was trimmed by 0 bases and the J gene end by 6 bases; junction bases not matched to a gene: 9. CDR3 sequence reads: CAWSVGGGPGDTQYF. For the CDR3, the DNA is TGTGCCTGGAGTGTGGGGGGAGGGCCTGGGGATACGCAGTATTTT.

The CDR3 region has the DNA TGTGCCAGCAGCACAATTCGGGGGGCCTACGAGCAGTACTTC. Its protein product is CASSTIRGAYEQYF. V is TRBV7-2 and J is TRBJ2-7; 7 bases agree with TRBD2. Losses at the gene ends were 5 bases for V and 2 bases for J; bases not matched to a gene: 6. The length of the CDR3 is 14 residues. Germline CDR1 and CDR2: SGHTA and FQGNSA.

A remark on this clone: An end of the junction does not agree with germline; a read error may underlie this. This sequence joins TRBV4-1 and TRBJ2-7, with D possibly matching TRBD2 (7 bases). In germline, CDR1 is MGHRA, CDR2 YSYEKL. This CDR3 spans 15 amino acids. CDR3 amino acids: CARSPKRGGGYEQYF. The CDR3 DNA follows: TGCGCCAGAAGCCCTAAGAGGGGGGGCGGGTACGAGCAGTACTTC.

The V call is TRBV27, the J call TRBJ2-1; 8 bases map to TRBD2. J gave up 0 bases and V 5 bases, and 12 bases lay outside the gene matches. CDR3 length: 18 residues. The germline CDR1 and CDR2 sequences are MNHEY and SMNVEV (reference sequence). CDR3 in amino acids: CASSQRTSTLSSYNEQFF. CDR3 DNA sequence: TGTGCCAGCAGTCAGAGGACTAGCACCCTAAGCTCCTACAATGAGCAGTTCTTC.

This clone was seen only once. This sequence joins TRBV7-2 and TRBJ2-7, with 11 positions matching TRBD2. V was pared by 1 base and J by 7 bases, with 12 bases of the junction left unmatched. Germline values: CDR1 SGHTA, CDR2 FQGNSA. This CDR3 region has 17 residues. CDR3: CASSLGGTSGRNREQYF. The CDR3 DNA follows: TGTGCCAGCAGCTTAGGGGGGACTAGCGGAAGAAACCGGGAGCAGTACTTC.

This sequence joins TRBV4-3 and TRBJ1-1; maybe TRBD1 (6 bases). V lost 0 bases and J 1 base, leaving 15 bases between the germline ends. Germline values: CDR1 LGHNA, CDR2 YSLEER. This CDR3 comprises 17 residues. CDR3 protein: CASSQDPRGKTNTEAFF. In nucleotides, the CDR3 is TGCGCCAGCAGCCAAGATCCTAGGGGGAAAACGAACACTGAAGCTTTCTTT.

This rearrangement joins TRBV2 to TRBJ2-2; the D gene is possibly TRBD2 (5 bases). CDR1 SNHLY and CDR2 FYNNEI come from the germline V gene. V dropped 5 bases and J dropped 4 bases, with 14 bases sitting between them. The CDR3 loop spans 15 amino acids. CDR3 nucleotides: TGTGCCAGCAGTTCGCTAGCTTCTACCACCGGGGAGCTGTTTTTT. Its translation: CASSSLASTTGELFF.

With respect to this clone: Other DNA sequences of this sample code for an identical CDR3. The CDR3 region is CASSLRETQYF. In nucleotides, the CDR3 is TGTGCCAGCAGCCTCCGGGAGACCCAGTACTTC. This chain joins TRBV5-4 and TRBJ2-5, with D unresolved. V was cut by 4 bases and J by 5 bases, with 6 bases left in between. The CDR3 contains 11 residues. Germline V gene data show CDR1 as SGHNT and CDR2 as YYREEE (reference sequence).

In the case of this clone: The identical CDR3 is also encoded by other nucleotide sequences in the sample. This chain links TRBV28 with TRBJ2-7; D ambiguous. Trimming pared 8 bases from V and 5 bases from J, leaving 4 bases between. Germline V gene data show CDR1 as MDHEN and CDR2 as SYDVKM. This CDR3 is built from 9 residues. The CDR3 region has the DNA TGTGCCAGCGGAGACGAGCAGTACTTC. Its translation: CASGDEQYF.

V gene TRBV5-1 combines with J gene TRBJ2-2, with a tentative D call TRBD2 (7 bases). There are 17 residues in the CDR3. Between the trimmed V and J ends, which lost 0 bases and 4 bases, there was a span of 16 bases. Germline loops: CDR1 SGHRS, CDR2 YFSETQ. Here the CDR3 reads CASSLASGEGGTGELFF. For the CDR3, the DNA is TGCGCCAGCAGCTTGGCTAGCGGCGAAGGGGGCACCGGGGAGCTGTTTTTT.

This chain uses TRBV7-2 with TRBJ2-5, with 7 bases matching TRBD2. This CDR3 contains 16 residues. In germline, CDR1 is SGHTA, CDR2 FQGNSA. The ends lost 2 bases at V and 4 bases at J; junction bases unmatched: 10. The CDR3 spells CASSLFWGGRGETQYF. CDR3 nucleotide sequence: TGTGCCAGCAGCTTATTTTGGGGAGGGAGAGGAGAGACCCAGTACTTC.

Remarks on this clone: The junction and the germline gene differ at one end; a read error may be behind it. The rearrangement links TRBV7-7 to TRBJ2-1, with TRBD2 matching over 8 bases. Germline CDR1 SSHAT, CDR2 FNYEAQ (reference sequence). This CDR3 comprises 14 residues. CDR3 residues: CASSTVRGGEEQFF. The CDR3 DNA is TGTGCTAGCAGCACCGTTCGGGGGGGCGAGGAGCAGTTCTTC.

This chain uses TRBV14 with TRBJ2-7, with TRBD2 matching 7 bases. J gave up 7 bases and V 1 base, and 10 bases lay outside the gene matches. This CDR3 region has 15 residues. Germline loops: CDR1 SGHDN, CDR2 FVKESK. CDR3: CASSQALAALREQYF. The CDR3 coding sequence is TGTGCCAGCAGCCAAGCGCTAGCGGCCCTTAGAGAGCAGTACTTC.

The chain is built from TRBV7-9 and TRBJ2-1; TRBD2 matches 13 bases. This CDR3 region has 18 residues. Germline V gene lookup returns CDR1 SEHNR and CDR2 FQNEAQ (reference sequence). V lost 5 bases to trimming and J lost 3 bases; unmatched junction nucleotides: 10. As DNA, the CDR3 is TGTGCCAGCAGCGAAGGTGGACTAGCGGGAGTAGGCTACAATGAGCAGTTCTTC. Residues: CASSEGGLAGVGYNEQFF.

The CDR3 reads CASTGQKNTEAFF. The CDR3 DNA reads TGTGCCAGCACGGGACAAAAGAACACTGAAGCTTTCTTT. The J gene is TRBJ1-1, the V gene TRBV6-5, with TRBD1 as a possible D gene (6 bases). V lost 7 bases to trimming and J lost 1 base, with 10 bases between them. CDR3 size: 13 residues. Germline V gives CDR1 MNHEY, CDR2 SVGAGI.

The CDR3 protein is CASVYYEQYF. CDR3 in DNA: TGTGCCAGCGTTTACTACGAGCAGTACTTC. The chain recombines TRBV25-1 with TRBJ2-7; D unclear. V dropped 8 bases and J dropped 3 bases, with 5 bases sitting between them. Germline assignment: CDR1 MGHDK and CDR2 SYGVNS. There are 10 residues in the CDR3.

This clone has a single count. The genes are TRBV6-6 and TRBJ2-1; the D is unclear. The CDR3 totals 12 residues. Germline V gene lookup returns CDR1 MNHNY and CDR2 SVGAGI (reference sequence). Trimming stripped 0 bases from V and 5 bases from J, with 2 bases between. The CDR3 spells CASSYSNNEQFF. CDR3 nucleotides: TGTGCCAGCAGTTACTCTAACAATGAGCAGTTCTTC.

This sequence joins TRBV28 and TRBJ1-5; no firm D call. Germline values: CDR1 MDHEN, CDR2 SYDVKM. This CDR3 comprises 13 residues. V lost 2 bases and J 7 bases, leaving 9 bases between the germline ends. The CDR3 DNA follows: TGTGCCAGCAGTTTAAATGGAGGACAGCCCCAGCATTTT. This gives the protein CASSLNGGQPQHF.

The genes are TRBV6-1 and TRBJ2-2, with 8 bases aligning to TRBD1. The CDR3 is made up of 15 amino acids. Looked up from germline, CDR1 is MNHNS and CDR2 is SASEGT. The V and J ends lost 2 bases and 8 bases, in that order; junction bases with no gene match: 7. As DNA, the CDR3 is TGTGCCAGCAGTGAACTGGCAGGGGGCATTGGGGAGCTGTTTTTT. It codes for CASSELAGGIGELFF.

This clone showed up just a few times. The chain links TRBV28 to TRBJ2-7, with TRBD1 matching over 7 bases. J gave up 3 bases and V 4 bases, and 18 bases lay outside the gene matches. CDR3 length equals 18 residues. CDR1 is MDHEN and CDR2 is SYDVKM in the germline V gene. The CDR3 region is CASSYKTGAAGPLYEQYF. As DNA, the CDR3 is TGTGCCAGCAGTTACAAAACAGGGGCCGCAGGCCCCCTCTACGAGCAGTACTTC.

This clone was recorded once. The chain combines TRBV5-5 with TRBJ1-1; a possible D gene is TRBD1 (6 bases). Germline V gene lookup returns CDR1 SGHKS and CDR2 YYEKEE (reference sequence). V lost 0 bases and J lost 0, with 12 bases in between. CDR3 size: 16 residues. CDR3 nucleotide sequence: TGTGCCAGCAGCTTGGTCCAGGGGAGTATGAACACTGAAGCTTTCTTT. It is translated as CASSLVQGSMNTEAFF.

Only one count was recorded for this clone. V usage is TRBV7-9 and J usage is TRBJ1-5; possibly TRBD1 for D (6 bases). This CDR3 has 15 residues. CDR1 and CDR2 from the germline V gene are SEHNR and FQNEAQ (reference sequence). Trimming cost V 5 bases and J 6 bases, with 17 bases left between them. The CDR3 protein is CASSLGGGLGQPQHF. CDR3 nucleotide sequence: TGTGCCAGCAGCCTAGGGGGGGGATTGGGTCAGCCCCAGCATTTT.

The CDR3 loop is CASSAGQGEETQYF. CDR3 sequence (DNA): TGTGCCAGCAGCGCGGGACAGGGCGAAGAGACCCAGTACTTC. This chain joins TRBV7-7 and TRBJ2-5; 9 nucleotides line up with TRBD1. With V trimmed by 5 bases and J by 3 bases, 4 bases remained unmatched. The CDR3 is 14 residues long. Per germline, CDR1 SSHAT and CDR2 FNYEAQ (reference sequence).

Only one count was recorded for this clone. The chain carries TRBV18 and TRBJ2-1; TRBD2 might be the D (6 bases). V was cut by 6 bases and J by 4 bases, with 10 bases left in between. The CDR3 runs to 13 residues. Germline CDR1 is KGHSH and CDR2 is LQKENI. CDR3 nucleotide sequence: TGTGCCAGCTCGTGGGGGACTTACAATGAGCAGTTCTTC. Translating it yields CASSWGTYNEQFF. The full variable domain, with the rest looked up from reference TRBV18 and TRBJ2-1, is NAGVMQNPRHLVRRRGQEARLRCSPMKGHSHVYWYRQLPEEGLKFMVYLQKENIIDESGMPKERFSAEFPKEGPSILRIQQVVRGDSAAYFCASSWGTYNEQFFGPGTRLTVL.

The genes are TRBV5-1 and TRBJ1-2, with D uncertain. Trimming stripped 1 base from V and 4 bases from J, with 8 bases between. The germline gives CDR1 SGHRS, CDR2 YFSETQ. The CDR3 length is 13 residues. The CDR3 loop reads CASSLSQSYGYTF. In DNA form, the CDR3 reads TGCGCCAGCAGCTTGAGTCAGAGCTATGGCTACACCTTC.

V usage is TRBV5-1 and J usage is TRBJ2-2; 9 bases are shared with TRBD2. The V segment lost 0 bases and the J segment 5 bases; nucleotides outside the gene matches: 5. The CDR3 sequence is 16 residues long. Germline loops: CDR1 SGHRS, CDR2 YFSETQ. CDR3 bases: TGCGCCAGCAGCTTGGAACTAGCGGGTGGTACCGGGGAGCTGTTTTTT. Its protein is CASSLELAGGTGELFF.